This paragraph reports one T cell receptor beta chain. The Seattle patients, enrolled during active infection, were followed longitudinally. Sequencing used immunoSEQ multiplex PCR; TCRdb keeps in-frame clones, though not all of them. The sample records roughly 100,000 clones, roughly 87% being singletons. The data derive from a study of blood T cell repertoires in COVID-19. Study-level background: PBMCs, B-cell-depleted T cells, or T cells provided the cDNA or gDNA that made up the material.

Sequencing input: peripheral blood. This TCR came from a woman aged 50 to 65 with COVID-19, enrolled during active disease.

The CDR3 sequence is CASSPWTGTDTQYF. CDR3 nucleotides: TGCGCCAGCAGCCCGTGGACGGGAACAGATACGCAGTATTTT. This chain joins TRBV4-1 and TRBJ2-3, with D possibly TRBD2 on 5 matching bases. Trimming took 4 bases from V and 3 from J, leaving 11 bases between them. Germline CDR1 and CDR2: MGHRA and YSYEKL. The CDR3 spans 14 residues.